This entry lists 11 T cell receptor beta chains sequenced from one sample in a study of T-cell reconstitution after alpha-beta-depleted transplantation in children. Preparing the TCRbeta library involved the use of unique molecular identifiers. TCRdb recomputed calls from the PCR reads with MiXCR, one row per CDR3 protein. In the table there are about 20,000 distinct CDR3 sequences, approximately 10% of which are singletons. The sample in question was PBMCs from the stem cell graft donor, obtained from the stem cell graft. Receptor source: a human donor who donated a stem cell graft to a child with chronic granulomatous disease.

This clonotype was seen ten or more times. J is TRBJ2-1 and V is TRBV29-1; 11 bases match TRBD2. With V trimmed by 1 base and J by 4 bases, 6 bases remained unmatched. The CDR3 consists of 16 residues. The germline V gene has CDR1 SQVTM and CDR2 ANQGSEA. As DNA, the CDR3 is TGCAGCGTTGAAGGGGAGACTAGCGGGGATTACAATGAGCAGTTCTTC. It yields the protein CSVEGETSGDYNEQFF.

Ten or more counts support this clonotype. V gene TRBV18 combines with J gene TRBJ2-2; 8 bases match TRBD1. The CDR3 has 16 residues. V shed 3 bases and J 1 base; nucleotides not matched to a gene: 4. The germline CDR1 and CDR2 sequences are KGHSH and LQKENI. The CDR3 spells CASSPLGTGNTGELFF. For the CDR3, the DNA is TGTGCCAGCTCACCGCTGGGGACAGGGAACACCGGGGAGCTGTTTTTT.

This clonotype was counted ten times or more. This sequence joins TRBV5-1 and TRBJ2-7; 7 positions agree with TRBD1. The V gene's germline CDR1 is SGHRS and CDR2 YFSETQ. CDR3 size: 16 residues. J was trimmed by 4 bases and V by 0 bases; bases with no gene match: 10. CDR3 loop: CASSLEGTVRAYEQYF. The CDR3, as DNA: TGCGCCAGCAGCTTGGAAGGGACAGTTCGGGCGTACGAGCAGTACTTC.

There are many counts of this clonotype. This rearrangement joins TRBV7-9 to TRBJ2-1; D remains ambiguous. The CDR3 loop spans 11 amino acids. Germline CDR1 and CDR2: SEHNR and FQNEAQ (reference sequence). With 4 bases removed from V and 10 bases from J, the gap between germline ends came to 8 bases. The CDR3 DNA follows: TGTGCCAGCAGCTCGAGAATAGAGCAGTTCTTC. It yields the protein CASSSRIEQFF.

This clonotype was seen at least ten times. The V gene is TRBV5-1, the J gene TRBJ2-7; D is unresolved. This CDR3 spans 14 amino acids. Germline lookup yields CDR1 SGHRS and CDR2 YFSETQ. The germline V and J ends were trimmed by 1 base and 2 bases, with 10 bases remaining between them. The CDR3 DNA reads TGCGCCAGCAGCTTGAGCTCAGGCCCCTACGAGCAGTACTTC. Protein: CASSLSSGPYEQYF.

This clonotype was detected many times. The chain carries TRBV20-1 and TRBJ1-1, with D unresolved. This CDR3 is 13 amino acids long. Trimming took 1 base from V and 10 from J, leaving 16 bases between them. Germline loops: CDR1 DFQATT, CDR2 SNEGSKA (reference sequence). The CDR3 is CSARVPGRDGAFF. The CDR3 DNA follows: TGCAGTGCTAGAGTCCCCGGGAGAGATGGAGCTTTCTTT.

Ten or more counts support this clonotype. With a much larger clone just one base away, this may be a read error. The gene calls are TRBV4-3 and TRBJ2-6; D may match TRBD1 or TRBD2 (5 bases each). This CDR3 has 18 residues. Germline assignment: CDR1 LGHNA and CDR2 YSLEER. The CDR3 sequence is CASSQDLLEGVGANGLTF. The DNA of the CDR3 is TGCGCCAGCAGCCAAGATCTTTTAGAGGGAGTTGGGGCCAACGGCCTGACTTTC.

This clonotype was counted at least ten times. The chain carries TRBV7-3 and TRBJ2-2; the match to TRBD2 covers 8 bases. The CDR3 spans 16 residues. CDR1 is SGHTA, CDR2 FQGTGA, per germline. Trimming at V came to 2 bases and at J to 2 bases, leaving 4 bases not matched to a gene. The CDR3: CASSLGRGGNTGELFF. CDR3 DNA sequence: TGTGCCAGCAGCTTAGGTCGGGGGGGTAACACCGGGGAGCTGTTTTTT.

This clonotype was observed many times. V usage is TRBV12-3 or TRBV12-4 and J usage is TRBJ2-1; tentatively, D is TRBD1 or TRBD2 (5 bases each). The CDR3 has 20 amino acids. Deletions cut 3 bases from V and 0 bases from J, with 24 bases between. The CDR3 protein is CASSLIRQRKRPSSYNEQFF. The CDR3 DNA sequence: TGTGCCAGCAGTTTGATCCGACAGCGGAAACGCCCTAGCTCCTACAATGAGCAGTTCTTC.

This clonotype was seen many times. CDR3 in DNA: TGTGCCAGCAGTTATTTTGGTAACTATGGCTACACCTTC. This translates into CASSYFGNYGYTF. V and J are TRBV6-5 and TRBJ1-2; D remains unclear. V was clipped by 3 bases and J by 1 base, with 6 bases between them. This CDR3 has 13 amino acids. The germline V gene has CDR1 MNHEY and CDR2 SVGAGI.

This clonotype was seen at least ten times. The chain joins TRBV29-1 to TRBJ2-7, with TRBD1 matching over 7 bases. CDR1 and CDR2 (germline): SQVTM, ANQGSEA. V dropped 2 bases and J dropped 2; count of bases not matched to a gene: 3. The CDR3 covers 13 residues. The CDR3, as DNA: TGCAGCGTTGAATTGGGACAGCCCTACGAGCAGTACTTC. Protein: CSVELGQPYEQYF.